The 29 T cell receptor beta chains below come from one sample, sequenced in a study of blood T cells in healthy people across ages. Primed by a sample-barcoded 5' primer and a J-beta primer mix, a second PCR proceeded for about 6 to 11 cycles. TCRdb reanalysed the 5' RACE reads using MiXCR and keeps one entry per CDR3 protein. The sample includes about 1.1 million distinct CDR3 sequences, less than 45% of them seen just once. What was sequenced was blood. The receptors derive from a man aged 18 to 29 in good health.

This clonotype was observed a few times. The rearrangement joins TRBV2 to TRBJ1-2; TRBD1 agrees at 7 bases. There are 15 residues in the CDR3. V dropped 1 base and J dropped 3; count of bases not matched to a gene: 5. The germline CDR1 and CDR2 sequences are SNHLY and FYNNEI. The CDR3 spells CASSEGGQTYYGYTF. In DNA form, the CDR3 reads TGTGCCAGCAGTGAAGGGGGACAGACATACTATGGCTACACCTTC.

In this sample, this clonotype turned up a few times. This chain joins TRBV6-6 and TRBJ2-5; D could derive from TRBD1 or TRBD2 (5 bases each). V was trimmed by 8 bases and J by 3 bases, leaving 22 bases between them. The germline V gene encodes CDR1 MNHNY and CDR2 SVGAGI (reference sequence). CDR3 length: 16 residues. CDR3 loop: CASGGTKSGPKETQYF. The CDR3 DNA reads TGTGCCAGCGGGGGTACCAAGTCAGGCCCTAAAGAGACCCAGTACTTC.

The chain is built from TRBV5-1 and TRBJ2-1; 9 nucleotides match TRBD1. The J call is in doubt because the DNA end fits TRBJ2-7 better. Germline-derived CDR1 and CDR2 are SGHRS and YFSETQ. CDR3 length equals 15 residues. The CDR3 sequence: CASTSGTGSFNEQYF. The CDR3 bases are TGCGCCAGCACCTCCGGGACAGGGTCTTTCAATGAGCAGTACTTC.

About this clonotype itself: This may come from a read error, since a much larger clone is one base off. The chain employs TRBV27 and TRBJ2-3; D unresolved. This CDR3 has 11 residues. Germline CDR1 reads MNHEY; CDR2 reads SMNVEV (reference sequence). The CDR3 nucleotides read TGTTCCAGCAGTTTAGGGCCCACGCAGTATTTT. Translating gives CSSSLGPTQYF.

The V gene is TRBV6-2 or TRBV6-3, the J gene TRBJ2-4; D is unresolved. CDR1 and CDR2 from the germline V gene are MNHEY and SVGEGT. V dropped 5 bases and J dropped 0 bases, with 11 bases sitting between them. This CDR3 has 15 residues. CDR3 coding DNA: TGTGCCAGCAGTGCCCTTGGTCTAGCCAAAAACATTCAGTACTTC. This codes for CASSALGLAKNIQYF.

The chain employs TRBV27 and TRBJ2-1; perhaps TRBD1 as D (7 bases). The CDR3 has 14 amino acids. Looked up from germline, CDR1 is MNHEY and CDR2 is SMNVEV (reference sequence). V was cut by 8 bases and J by 5 bases, with 16 bases left in between. The CDR3 region is CASVLQGGDNEQFF. CDR3 sequence (DNA): TGTGCCAGCGTACTCCAGGGGGGCGACAATGAGCAGTTCTTC.

Here the CDR3 reads CASIGGGSYNEQFF. In DNA, the CDR3 is TGTGCCAGCATCGGCGGGGGATCCTACAATGAGCAGTTCTTC. V is TRBV6-2 or TRBV6-3 and J is TRBJ2-1; 7 nucleotides agree with TRBD2. In germline, CDR1 is MNHEY, CDR2 SVGEGT. Germline trimming cut 7 bases from V and 1 base from J; bases unmatched to any gene: 4. This CDR3 has 14 residues.

There are a few counts of this clonotype. This chain joins TRBV20-1 and TRBJ2-3, with TRBD2 identical over 7 bases. The CDR3 runs to 13 residues. J lost 4 bases, V lost 6 bases, and 7 bases had no gene match. The germline CDR1 and CDR2 sequences are DFQATT and SNEGSKA (reference sequence). The CDR3 loop reads CSAVTGGSDTQYF. Written as DNA, the CDR3 is TGCAGTGCCGTGACGGGGGGATCAGATACGCAGTATTTT.

This clonotype was seen a single time. The chain links TRBV6-2 or TRBV6-3 to TRBJ2-3; no reliable D call. This CDR3 is 13 amino acids long. CDR1 and CDR2 from the germline V gene are MNHEY and SVGEGT. With 7 bases removed from V and 6 bases from J, the gap between germline ends came to 14 bases. CDR3 loop: CASTESFPDTQYF. The DNA of the CDR3 is TGTGCCAGCACCGAATCGTTTCCCGATACGCAGTATTTT.

In the case of this clonotype: The junction and the germline gene differ at one end; a read error may be behind it. The rearrangement links TRBV4-2 to TRBJ2-1; 9 bases agree with TRBD2. From germline, CDR1 is LGHNA and CDR2 YNFKEQ. The CDR3 sequence is 17 residues long. CDR3 amino acids: CVSSQEGVSGSYNEQFF. The CDR3 nucleotides are TGTGTCAGCAGCCAAGAAGGGGTTAGCGGGAGCTACAATGAGCAGTTCTTC.

This clonotype has a handful of counts. The CDR3 here is CASSQGLAGGPTDTQYF. The CDR3 DNA reads TGCGCCAGCAGCCAAGGACTAGCGGGGGGACCTACAGATACGCAGTATTTT. The chain couples TRBV4-1 to TRBJ2-3; the match to TRBD2 covers 13 bases. The trim removed 1 base at V and 3 bases at J, leaving 4 bases unmatched. The CDR3 is 17 residues long. Germline V gene sequence: CDR1 MGHRA, CDR2 YSYEKL.

The chain links TRBV7-3 to TRBJ2-3; possibly TRBD1 or TRBD2 for D (6 bases each). V was pared by 8 bases and J by 5 bases, with 17 bases between. The CDR3 is 14 residues long. The germline V gene encodes CDR1 SGHTA and CDR2 FQGTGA. The CDR3 loop reads CASGRLGGEDTQYF. DNA for the CDR3: TGTGCCAGCGGCAGATTGGGGGGCGAAGATACGCAGTATTTT.

Concerning this clonotype: Germline and junction disagree at one end, which may indicate a read error. The chain recombines TRBV6-2 or TRBV6-3 with TRBJ2-7; 12 nucleotides line up with TRBD2. This CDR3 is built from 16 residues. Germline V gene lookup returns CDR1 MNHEY and CDR2 SVGEGT. CDR3 protein: CASSYLLAGGDYERYF. Here the CDR3 DNA reads TGTGCCAGCAGCTACCTTCTAGCGGGGGGGGACTACGAGCGGTACTTC.

The V call is TRBV29-1, the J call TRBJ2-2, with TRBD1 identical over 7 bases. Germline-derived CDR1 and CDR2 are SQVTM and ANQGSEA. This CDR3 spans 12 amino acids. With 7 bases clipped from V and 4 bases from J, the junction kept 3 bases outside the gene matches. DNA of the CDR3: TGCAGCGCAACAGGGGCCACCGGGGAGCTGTTTTTT. Its protein product is CSATGATGELFF.

V gene TRBV4-3 combines with J gene TRBJ2-1; tentative D call: TRBD1 (5 bases). The tail of the sequence fits TRBJ2-7 better, so the J call may be wrong. Germline V CDR1 and CDR2: LGHNA, YSLEER. The CDR3 is 15 amino acids. The DNA for the CDR3 is TGCGCCAGCAGCCCAGGGAAAATCTCCTACAATGAGCAGTACTTC. Translating it yields CASSPGKISYNEQYF.

The chain carries TRBV9 and TRBJ1-2, with a tentative D call TRBD1 (5 bases). With 0 bases removed from V and 4 bases from J, the gap between germline ends came to 7 bases. CDR3 size: 13 residues. The germline gives CDR1 SGDLS, CDR2 YYNGEE. This CDR3 reads CASSVAGFYGYTF. Written as DNA, the CDR3 is TGTGCCAGCAGCGTAGCAGGGTTCTATGGCTACACCTTC.

This chain uses TRBV18 with TRBJ1-5, with 8 bases that match TRBD1. Germline V CDR1 and CDR2: KGHSH, LQKENI. This CDR3 comprises 16 residues. Trimming at V came to 2 bases and at J to 1 base, leaving 4 bases not matched to a gene. The CDR3 DNA reads as TGTGCCAGCTCACCAACGGACAGGGACAGCAATCAGCCCCAGCATTTT. This translates into CASSPTDRDSNQPQHF.

In its sample, this clonotype was seen a few times. The chain has TRBV5-6 and TRBJ1-5; 11 bases are a match to TRBD1. CDR3 length equals 15 residues. With V trimmed by 4 bases and J by 6 bases, 6 bases remained unmatched. Germline-derived CDR1 and CDR2 are SGHDT and YYEEEE. CDR3 protein: CASSKDRGHVQPQHF. CDR3 bases: TGTGCCAGCAGCAAGGACAGGGGGCATGTTCAGCCCCAGCATTTT.

The chain has TRBV29-1 and TRBJ1-3; D gene uncertain. Per the germline V gene, CDR1 is SQVTM and CDR2 is ANQGSEA. The length of the CDR3 is 11 residues. V lost 4 bases, J lost 7 bases, and 8 bases lay in between. The CDR3 region has the DNA TGCAGCGTTGGGACCGGGAACACCATATATTTT. Translation: CSVGTGNTIYF.

To note about this clonotype: A much larger clone differs by one base, so this may be a read error. CDR3 nucleotides: TGTGCCAGCAGCGTGGGGCGGGGGGCAGATGGCTACACCTTC. It codes for CASSVGRGADGYTF. The chain couples TRBV9 to TRBJ1-2; D possibly corresponds to TRBD1 (6 bases). V dropped 2 bases and J dropped 6 bases, with 14 bases sitting between them. Germline-derived CDR1 and CDR2 are SGDLS and YYNGEE. This CDR3 is 14 amino acids long.

This clonotype has only a few counts. CDR3 protein: CASSQVTGTPLPLHF. The DNA of the CDR3 is TGTGCCAGCAGTCAAGTAACAGGGACCCCTCTGCCTCTCCACTTT. This chain uses TRBV5-6 with TRBJ1-6, with a possible D match to TRBD1 (6 bases). The V end was cut by 5 bases, the J end by 16 bases, with 25 bases between. CDR1 and CDR2 (germline): SGHDT, YYEEEE. The CDR3 consists of 15 residues.

This clonotype was observed a handful of times. The chain has TRBV7-9 and TRBJ2-3; 7 bases fit TRBD1. Per the germline V gene, CDR1 is SEHNR and CDR2 is FQNEAQ (reference sequence). After removal of 4 bases from V and 6 bases from J, the junction contained 10 bases not matched to a gene. This CDR3 is 15 amino acids long. Written as DNA, the CDR3 is TGTGCCAGCAGCTACCCTAGGACAGGTTGGGATACGCAGTATTTT. Translated, it gives CASSYPRTGWDTQYF. Variable domain in full (rest from reference TRBV7-9 and TRBJ2-3): DTGVSQNPRHKITKRGQNVTFRCDPISEHNRLYWYRQTLGQGPEFLTYFQNEAQLEKSRLLSDRFSAERPKGSFSTLEIQRTEQGDSAMYLCASSYPRTGWDTQYFGPGTRLTVL.

The chain links TRBV5-1 to TRBJ2-1; D may be TRBD1 or TRBD2 (5 bases each). The V and J ends lost 4 bases and 9 bases respectively, with 14 bases between them. There are 13 residues in the CDR3. The germline CDR1 and CDR2 sequences are SGHRS and YFSETQ. CDR3 amino acids: CASSRIPGTEQFF. The CDR3 bases are TGCGCCAGCAGCCGTATTCCAGGGACTGAGCAGTTCTTC.

This clonotype turned up a few times. The chain carries TRBV2 and TRBJ2-3, with D perhaps TRBD1 (6 bases). Germline lookup yields CDR1 SNHLY and CDR2 FYNNEI. V was pared by 6 bases and J by 4 bases, with 8 bases between. The CDR3 length is 12 residues. The CDR3 nucleotides are TGTGCCAGCAGAGGACAGTCAGATACGCAGTATTTT. This encodes CASRGQSDTQYF. Combining the CDR3 with reference TRBV2 and TRBJ2-3 gives the whole variable domain EPEVTQTPSHQVTQMGQEVILRCVPISNHLYFYWYRQILGQKVEFLVSFYNNEISEKSEIFDDQFSVERPDGSNFTLKIRSTKLEDSAMYFCASRGQSDTQYFGPGTRLTVL.

A few counts support this clonotype. V and J are TRBV6-2 or TRBV6-3 and TRBJ2-7; D unresolved. The CDR3 covers 14 residues. The germline V and J ends were trimmed by 7 bases and 1 base, with 14 bases remaining between them. CDR1 MNHEY and CDR2 SVGEGT come from the germline V gene. CDR3 sequence: CASMLEQDSYEQYF. The DNA of the CDR3 is TGTGCCAGCATGTTGGAGCAGGATTCCTACGAGCAGTACTTC.

The chain couples TRBV11-2 to TRBJ2-7; D might be TRBD1 (5 bases). The end of the DNA fits TRBJ2-5 better, so the J call may be wrong. Per germline, CDR1 SGHAT and CDR2 FQNNGV. The CDR3 is made up of 15 amino acids. CDR3: CASAIDSSLKETQYF. Written as DNA, the CDR3 is TGTGCCAGTGCGATAGACAGCTCCCTAAAAGAGACCCAGTACTTC.

This clonotype was found a few times. CDR3 bases: TGCGCCAGCAGAGGGGGGAGCAGTTTTCCTGAAGCTTTCTTT. This translates into CASRGGSSFPEAFF. The chain employs TRBV5-1 and TRBJ1-1; D perhaps matches TRBD1 (6 bases). The V end was cut by 5 bases, the J end by 6 bases, with 17 bases between. The CDR3 loop spans 14 amino acids. The V gene's germline CDR1 is SGHRS and CDR2 YFSETQ. Drawing the rest from reference TRBV5-1 and TRBJ1-1, the complete variable domain is KAGVTQTPRYLIKTRGQQVTLSCSPISGHRSVSWYQQTPGQGLQFLFEYFSETQRNKGNFPGRFSGRQFSNSRSEMNVSTLELGDSALYLCASRGGSSFPEAFFGQGTRLTVV.

V and J are TRBV20-1 and TRBJ2-7, with D perhaps TRBD2 (5 bases). The CDR3 consists of 15 residues. The V and J ends lost 0 bases and 0 bases respectively, with 12 bases between them. Germline V CDR1 and CDR2: DFQATT, SNEGSKA (reference sequence). The CDR3 reads CSARDRWGVSYEQYF. CDR3 in DNA: TGCAGTGCTAGAGATCGGTGGGGAGTCTCCTACGAGCAGTACTTC.

V usage is TRBV20-1 and J usage is TRBJ1-4; D remains ambiguous. Trimming stripped 1 base from V and 3 bases from J, with 9 bases between. The V gene's germline CDR1 is DFQATT and CDR2 SNEGSKA (reference sequence). The CDR3 spans 14 residues. The CDR3 sequence: CSARVGKANEKLFF. As DNA, the CDR3 is TGCAGTGCTAGAGTGGGTAAAGCTAATGAAAAACTGTTTTTT.